Shown below are 2 T cell receptor beta chains from a single sample sequenced in a study of T-cell memory formation after mild COVID-19. TCRdb redid the calling of the 5' RACE reads with MiXCR, one entry per CDR3 protein. The sample carries 90,000 to 120,000 distinct CDR3 sequences, over 8.5% recorded once. Sequenced input: PBMCs or a T cell subset sorted from them (not recorded which). Receptor source: a man in his late teens or twenties who had mild COVID-19 (a few samples of this study predate the infection). Cell type and time point are not known.

This chain joins TRBV3-1 and TRBJ2-5, with D hard to call. There are 12 residues in the CDR3. V shed 0 bases and J shed 4 bases, with 3 bases lying between them. CDR1 LGHDT and CDR2 YNNKEL come from the germline V gene (reference sequence). The CDR3 DNA sequence: TGTGCCAGCAGCCAAGAAGTAGAGACCCAGTACTTC. As protein: CASSQEVETQYF.

J is TRBJ2-7 and V is TRBV4-1; tentatively, D is TRBD1 (6 bases). V lost 1 base and J lost 2, with 9 bases in between. The CDR3 covers 14 residues. Germline assignment: CDR1 MGHRA and CDR2 YSYEKL. CDR3 protein: CASSQGQVAYEQYF. CDR3 bases: TGCGCCAGCAGCCAAGGACAGGTAGCCTACGAGCAGTACTTC.